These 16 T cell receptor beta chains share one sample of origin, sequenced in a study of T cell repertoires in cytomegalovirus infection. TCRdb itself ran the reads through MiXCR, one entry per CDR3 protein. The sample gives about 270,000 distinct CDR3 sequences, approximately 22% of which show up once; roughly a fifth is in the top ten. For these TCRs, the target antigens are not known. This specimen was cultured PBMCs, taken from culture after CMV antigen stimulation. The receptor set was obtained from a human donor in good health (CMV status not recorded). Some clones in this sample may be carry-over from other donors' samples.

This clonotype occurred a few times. The CDR3 region is CASSRRLNTEAFF. CDR3 DNA sequence: TGTGCCAGCAGCAGACGGTTGAACACTGAAGCTTTCTTT. The rearrangement uses TRBV2 and TRBJ1-1; unclear D gene. V gave up 6 bases and J gave up 0 bases, with 8 bases separating them. The CDR3 sequence is 13 residues long. Germline CDR1 reads SNHLY; CDR2 reads FYNNEI.

The CDR3 nucleotides read TGTGCCAGCAGCCATCGGACTAGCGGGAGGCCCGGATACAATGAGCAGTTCTTC. Residues: CASSHRTSGRPGYNEQFF. This chain joins TRBV7-9 and TRBJ2-1; TRBD2 aligns across 14 bases. Germline V gene sequence: CDR1 SEHNR, CDR2 FQNEAQ (reference sequence). Trimming removed 5 bases from V and 4 bases from J; junction bases left unmatched: 10. The length of the CDR3 is 18 residues.

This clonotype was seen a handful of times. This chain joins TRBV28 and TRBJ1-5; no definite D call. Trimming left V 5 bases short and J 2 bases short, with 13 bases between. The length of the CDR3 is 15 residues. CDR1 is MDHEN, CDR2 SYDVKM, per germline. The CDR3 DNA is TGTGCCAGCAGTCCCCCGGACCTGGGCAATCAGCCCCAGCATTTT. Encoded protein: CASSPPDLGNQPQHF.

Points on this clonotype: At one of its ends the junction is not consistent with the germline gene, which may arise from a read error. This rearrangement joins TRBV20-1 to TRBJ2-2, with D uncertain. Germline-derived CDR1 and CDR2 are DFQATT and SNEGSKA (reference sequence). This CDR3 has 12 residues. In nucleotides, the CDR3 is TGCAGTGCTAGGAAAGACACCGAGGAGCTGTTTTTT. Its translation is CSARKDTEELFF.

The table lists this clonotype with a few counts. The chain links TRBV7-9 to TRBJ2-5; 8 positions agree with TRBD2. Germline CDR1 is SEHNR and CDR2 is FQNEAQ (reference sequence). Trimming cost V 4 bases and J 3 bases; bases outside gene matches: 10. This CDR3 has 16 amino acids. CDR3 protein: CASSYLAGGSKETQYF. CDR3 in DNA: TGTGCCAGCAGCTACCTAGCGGGCGGGTCGAAAGAGACCCAGTACTTC.

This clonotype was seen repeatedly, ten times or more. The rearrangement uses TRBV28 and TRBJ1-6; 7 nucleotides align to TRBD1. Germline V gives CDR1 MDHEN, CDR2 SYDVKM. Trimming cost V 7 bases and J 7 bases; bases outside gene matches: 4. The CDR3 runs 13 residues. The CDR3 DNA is TGTGCCAGCACGGCAGGGGGAAATTCACCCCTCCACTTT. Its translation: CASTAGGNSPLHF.

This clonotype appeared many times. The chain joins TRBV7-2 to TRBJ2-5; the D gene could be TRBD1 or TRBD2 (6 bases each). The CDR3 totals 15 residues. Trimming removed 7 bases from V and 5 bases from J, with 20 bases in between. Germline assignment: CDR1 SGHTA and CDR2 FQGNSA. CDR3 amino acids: CASTSLGGLRETQYF. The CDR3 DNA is TGTGCCAGCACCAGTTTGGGGGGCTTAAGGGAGACCCAGTACTTC.

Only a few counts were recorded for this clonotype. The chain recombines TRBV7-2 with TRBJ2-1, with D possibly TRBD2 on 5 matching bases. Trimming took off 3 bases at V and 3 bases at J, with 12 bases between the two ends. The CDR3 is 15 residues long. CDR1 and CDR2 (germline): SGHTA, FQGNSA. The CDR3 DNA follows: TGTGCCAGCAGCTTTAGCGTAGGGATCTACAATGAGCAGTTCTTC. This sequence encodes CASSFSVGIYNEQFF.

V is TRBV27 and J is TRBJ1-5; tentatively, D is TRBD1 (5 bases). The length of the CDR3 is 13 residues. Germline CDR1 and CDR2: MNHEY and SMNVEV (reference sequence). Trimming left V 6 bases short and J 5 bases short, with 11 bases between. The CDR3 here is CASRGRRDQPQHF. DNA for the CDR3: TGTGCCAGCAGGGGACGGAGGGATCAGCCCCAGCATTTT.

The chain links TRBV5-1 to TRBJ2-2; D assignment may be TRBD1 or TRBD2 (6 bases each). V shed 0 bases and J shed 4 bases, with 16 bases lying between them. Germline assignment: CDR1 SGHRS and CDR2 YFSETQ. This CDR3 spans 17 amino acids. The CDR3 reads CASSLARGGGGTGELFF. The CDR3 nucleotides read TGCGCCAGCAGCTTGGCCAGGGGCGGAGGGGGCACCGGGGAGCTGTTTTTT.

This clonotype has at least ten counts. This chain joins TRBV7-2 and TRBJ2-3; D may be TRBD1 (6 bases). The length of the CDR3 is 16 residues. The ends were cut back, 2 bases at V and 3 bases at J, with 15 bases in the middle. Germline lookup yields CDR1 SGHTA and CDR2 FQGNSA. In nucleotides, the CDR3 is TGTGCCAGCAGCTTAACAGGACAGCGAGGGACAGATACGCAGTATTTT. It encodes CASSLTGQRGTDTQYF. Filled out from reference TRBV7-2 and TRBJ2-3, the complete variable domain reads GAGVSQSPSNKVTEKGKDVELRCDPISGHTALYWYRQSLGQGLEFLIYFQGNSAPDKSGLPSDRFSAERTGGSVSTLTIQRTQQEDSAVYLCASSLTGQRGTDTQYFGPGTRLTVL.

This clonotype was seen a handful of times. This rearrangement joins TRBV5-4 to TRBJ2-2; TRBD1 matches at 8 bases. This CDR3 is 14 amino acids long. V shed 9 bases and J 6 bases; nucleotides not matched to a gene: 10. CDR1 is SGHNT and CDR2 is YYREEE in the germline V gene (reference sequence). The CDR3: CAIKGQGGAGELFF. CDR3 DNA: TGTGCCATTAAAGGACAGGGAGGAGCCGGGGAGCTGTTTTTT.

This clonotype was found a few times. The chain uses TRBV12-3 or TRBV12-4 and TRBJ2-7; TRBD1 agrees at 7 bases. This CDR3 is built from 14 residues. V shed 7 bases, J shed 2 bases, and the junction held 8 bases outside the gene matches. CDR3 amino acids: CASTRQGRTYEQYF. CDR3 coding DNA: TGTGCCAGCACCCGACAGGGCCGGACCTACGAGCAGTACTTC.

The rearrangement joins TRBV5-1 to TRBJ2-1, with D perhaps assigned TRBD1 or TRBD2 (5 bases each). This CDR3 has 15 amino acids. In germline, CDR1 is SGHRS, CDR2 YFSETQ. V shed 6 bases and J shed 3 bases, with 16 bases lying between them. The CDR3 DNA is TGCGCCAGCAAGACCGGGGCTGAAATCTACAATGAGCAGTTCTTC. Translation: CASKTGAEIYNEQFF.

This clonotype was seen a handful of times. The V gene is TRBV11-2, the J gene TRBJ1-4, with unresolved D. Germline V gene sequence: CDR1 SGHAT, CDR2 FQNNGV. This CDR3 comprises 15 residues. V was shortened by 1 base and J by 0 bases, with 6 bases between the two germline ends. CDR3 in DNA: TGTGCCAGCAGCTTAGTTCATGCAACTAATGAAAAACTGTTTTTT. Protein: CASSLVHATNEKLFF.

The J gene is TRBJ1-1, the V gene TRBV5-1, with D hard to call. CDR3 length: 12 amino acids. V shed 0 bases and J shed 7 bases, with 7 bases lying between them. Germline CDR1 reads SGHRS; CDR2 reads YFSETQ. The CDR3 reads CASSLEGFEAFF. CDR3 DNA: TGCGCCAGCAGCTTGGAAGGTTTTGAAGCTTTCTTT.